Listed here is a single T cell receptor (beta chain). What it binds is unknown. The data were taken from a study of T-cell reconstitution after alpha-beta-depleted transplantation in children. Whole-study findings and limits: When one year had passed after transplant, most T-cell counts and diversity came from newly produced T cells. Reportedly, alpha-beta T cells present about two months post-transplant originated from several hundred expanded clones of graft origin.

Preparation of the TCRbeta library was carried out with unique molecular identifiers. One entry per CDR3 protein, called by TCRdb with MiXCR from the PCR reads. The sample carries around 670,000 distinct CDR3 sequences, around 13% recorded once. Germline CDR1 is SGHVS and CDR2 is FNYEAQ. Losses at the gene ends were 5 bases for V and 9 bases for J; bases not matched to a gene: 15. The CDR3 length is 17 residues. The rearrangement links TRBV7-6 to TRBJ2-2, with 10 bases identical to TRBD2. The source is a girl aged 2 to 10 with congenital amegakaryocytic thrombocytopenia, due to receive a stem cell transplant. This specimen consisted of PBMCs, obtained before TCRalphabeta/CD19-depleted stem cell transplant. CDR3 bases: TGTGCCAGCAGCCACGAGGTACTAGCGGGGAATGAAAGGGAGCTGTTTTTT. Protein sequence: CASSHEVLAGNERELFF.